This entry lists 8 T cell receptor beta chains sequenced from one sample in a study of blood T cell repertoires in COVID-19. TCRdb's copy holds only in-frame clones and misses some; the assay was immunoSEQ multiplex PCR. The sample lists 26,000 or so clones, roughly 90% occurring once. The material sequenced was peripheral blood. The source of these receptors is a human donor in a cohort sampled during active COVID-19.

This clone was seen only once. The chain recombines TRBV7-2 with TRBJ2-5, with TRBD1 identical over 7 bases. The V and J ends lost 1 base and 6 bases, in that order; junction bases with no gene match: 8. CDR3 length: 15 amino acids. Germline assignment: CDR1 SGHTA and CDR2 FQGNSA. The CDR3 bases are TGTGCCAGCAGCTTAGACGGCGCGACAGGGAAGACCCAGTACTTC. As protein: CASSLDGATGKTQYF.

This clone was seen only a few times. The chain joins TRBV2 to TRBJ1-5; possibly TRBD1 for D (6 bases). V lost 8 bases to trimming and J lost 4 bases, with 12 bases between them. This CDR3 spans 13 amino acids. The V gene's germline CDR1 is SNHLY and CDR2 FYNNEI. The DNA of the CDR3 is TGTGCCAGCGGCGGACAGATTAATCAGCCCCAGCATTTT. It yields the protein CASGGQINQPQHF.

This clone was counted a single time. The genes are TRBV2 and TRBJ1-1; D is uncertain. The CDR3 contains 15 residues. Trimming pared 6 bases from V and 1 base from J, leaving 15 bases between. The germline CDR1 and CDR2 sequences are SNHLY and FYNNEI. This CDR3 reads CASSPHTERNTEAFF. As DNA, the CDR3 is TGTGCCAGCAGCCCTCACACAGAACGGAACACTGAAGCTTTCTTT. Drawing the rest from reference TRBV2 and TRBJ1-1, the complete variable domain is EPEVTQTPSHQVTQMGQEVILRCVPISNHLYFYWYRQILGQKVEFLVSFYNNEISEKSEIFDDQFSVERPDGSNFTLKIRSTKLEDSAMYFCASSPHTERNTEAFFGQGTRLTVV.

In its sample, this clone was seen once. This rearrangement joins TRBV24-1 to TRBJ1-5; perhaps TRBD1 as D (5 bases). The CDR3 extends over 13 amino acids. The V and J ends lost 2 bases and 11 bases respectively, with 12 bases between them. The germline CDR1 and CDR2 sequences are KGHDR and SFDVKD. CDR3: CATSDSAGLTQHF. The CDR3 DNA follows: TGTGCCACCAGTGATTCTGCAGGGTTGACCCAGCATTTT.

V gene TRBV9 combines with J gene TRBJ2-3; D possibly corresponds to TRBD2 (6 bases). The CDR3 totals 15 residues. The V and J ends lost 6 bases and 1 base respectively, with 15 bases between them. From germline, CDR1 is SGDLS and CDR2 YYNGEE. CDR3 region: CASTPMWGGTDTQYF. CDR3 in DNA: TGTGCCAGCACCCCAATGTGGGGGGGCACAGATACGCAGTATTTT.

The J gene is TRBJ2-2, the V gene TRBV18; 11 nucleotides agree with TRBD2. The CDR3 contains 16 residues. V shed 8 bases, J shed 3 bases, and the junction held 8 bases outside the gene matches. Germline values: CDR1 KGHSH, CDR2 LQKENI. The CDR3 bases are TGTGCCAGCCGACTAGCGGGAACCTCGGACACCGGGGAGCTGTTTTTT. This translates into CASRLAGTSDTGELFF.

About this clone itself: Other DNA variants within this sample encode the same CDR3. The chain uses TRBV19 and TRBJ1-5; possibly TRBD1 for D (5 bases). The CDR3 length is 14 residues. V lost 7 bases and J 7 bases, leaving 17 bases between the germline ends. Germline V gene sequence: CDR1 LNHDA, CDR2 SQIVND (reference sequence). The CDR3, as DNA: TGTGCCAGTACCAAGCAGGGCTCCGGCCAGCCCCAGCATTTT. Encoded protein: CASTKQGSGQPQHF.

The V gene is TRBV19, the J gene TRBJ2-3; 9 bases fit TRBD1. Germline V CDR1 and CDR2: LNHDA, SQIVND (reference sequence). CDR3 length: 14 residues. Losses at the gene ends were 6 bases for V and 3 bases for J; bases not matched to a gene: 4. CDR3 region: CASRPQGATDTQYF. As DNA, the CDR3 is TGTGCCAGTAGGCCACAGGGGGCAACAGATACGCAGTATTTT. Drawing the rest from reference TRBV19 and TRBJ2-3, the complete variable domain is DGGITQSPKYLFRKEGQNVTLSCEQNLNHDAMYWYRQDPGQGLRLIYYSQIVNDFQKGDIAEGYSVSREKKESFPLTVTSAQKNPTAFYLCASRPQGATDTQYFGPGTRLTVL.